The clone carrying this T cell receptor beta chain was picked up a small number of times. Antigen unknown. The data belong to a study of T cell repertoires in cytomegalovirus infection. A single record per CDR3 protein comes from TCRdb applying MiXCR to the reads. The sample shows roughly 920,000 distinct CDR3 sequences, more than 25% of them seen only once. Looked up from germline, CDR1 is MNHNS and CDR2 is SASEGT. The CDR3 runs 15 residues. The V end lost 2 bases, the J end lost 4 bases, and 14 bases lay between the germline ends. The source was cultured CD8+ T cells from PBMCs, collected from culture after CMV antigen stimulation. V and J are TRBV6-1 and TRBJ1-1; D is perhaps TRBD1 (5 bases). This TCR derives from a human donor in good health (CMV status not recorded). Some clones in this sample may be carry-over from other donors' samples. CDR3 DNA: TGTGCCAGCAGTGAAAATCCAGGGCGGGCCACTGAAGCTTTCTTT. Translation: CASSENPGRATEAFF.